This TCR beta chain was captured by sequencing in a study of blood T cell repertoires in COVID-19. The V and J ends lost 6 bases and 0 bases, in that order; junction bases with no gene match: 7. CDR1 MNHEY and CDR2 SVGEGT come from the germline V gene. This CDR3 region has 17 residues. Profiled with immunoSEQ multiplex PCR; TCRdb holds only in-frame clones, not every one. The sample lists approximately 110,000 clones, around 89% seen once, with less than 1.5% in the top ten. Source material: peripheral blood. The chain is built from TRBV6-2 or TRBV6-3 and TRBJ2-1; TRBD2 aligns across 11 bases. The sequence was obtained from a human donor in a cohort sampled during active COVID-19. The CDR3 spells CASSIETSGISYNEQFF. For the CDR3, the DNA is TGTGCCAGCAGCATCGAGACTAGCGGGATCTCCTACAATGAGCAGTTCTTC.